Shown below are 10 T cell receptor beta chains from a single sample sequenced in a study of T and B cells in COVID-19 patients. Blood genomic DNA input for TRB amplification was 250-500 ng. BIOMED2 TRB-A/B primer pools were used in multiplex TRB PCR. MiXCR, applied by TCRdb to the multiplex PCR reads, yields one record per CDR3 protein. The sample records 6,000 or so distinct CDR3 sequences, around 33% being singletons. The specimen sequenced was blood. The receptor set was obtained from a human donor with active COVID-19.

The chain employs TRBV6-2 or TRBV6-3 and TRBJ1-2, with 10 bases aligning to TRBD1. The CDR3 is 16 residues long. The germline V gene has CDR1 MNHEY and CDR2 SVGEGT. Trimming took 2 bases from V and 8 from J; bases not matched to a gene: 11. The CDR3 is CASSYRNPGTGDGYTF. The DNA for the CDR3 is TGTGCCAGCAGTTACCGAAACCCCGGGACAGGGGACGGCTACACCTTC.

V is TRBV20-1 and J is TRBJ2-1; TRBD2 aligns across 7 bases. V lost 0 bases and J lost 4; bases outside the gene matches: 6. In germline, CDR1 is DFQATT, CDR2 SNEGSKA (reference sequence). This CDR3 spans 15 amino acids. DNA for the CDR3: TGCAGTGCTAGAGACTGGTGGGAGGGGTACAATGAGCAGTTCTTC. Protein sequence: CSARDWWEGYNEQFF.

Details on this clonotype: A read error may account for a junction end that differs from germline. V is TRBV20-1 and J is TRBJ2-3; no reliable D call. The germline gives CDR1 DFQATT, CDR2 SNEGSKA (reference sequence). This CDR3 contains 12 residues. The CDR3: CGAPDAIDTQYF. As DNA, the CDR3 is TGCGGTGCTCCGGACGCTATAGATACGCAGTATTTT.

The genes are TRBV27 and TRBJ2-2; D remains ambiguous. The CDR3 length is 14 residues. Trimming removed 5 bases from V and 4 bases from J, with 11 bases in between. Per the germline V gene, CDR1 is MNHEY and CDR2 is SMNVEV (reference sequence). CDR3 DNA: TGTGCCAGCAGTCCCTACCCGATCACCGGGGAGCTGTTTTTT. Its protein is CASSPYPITGELFF.

Concerning this clonotype: A read error may produce the germline difference seen at one junction end. This chain connects TRBV28 to TRBJ2-3; 9 bases map to TRBD2. Per the germline V gene, CDR1 is MDHEN and CDR2 is SYDVKM. The length of the CDR3 is 15 residues. The CDR3 spells CASSSDSGSIDTQYF. The CDR3 nucleotides are TGTGCCAGCAGTTCTGATAGCGGGAGCATAGATACGCAGTATTTT. Supplemented by reference TRBV28 and TRBJ2-3, the full variable domain reads DVKVTQSSRYLVKRTGEKVFLECVQDMDHENMFWYRQDPGLGLRLIYFSYDVKMKEKGDIPEGYSVSREKKERFSLILESASTNQTSMYLCASSSDSGSIDTQYFGPGTRLTVL.

The V gene is TRBV7-9, the J gene TRBJ2-2, with 9 nucleotides matching TRBD1. This CDR3 has 14 residues. CDR1 SEHNR and CDR2 FQNEAQ come from the germline V gene (reference sequence). V shed 4 bases and J 4 bases; nucleotides not matched to a gene: 1. The CDR3 coding sequence is TGTGCCAGCAGCTCACAGGGGGCCACCGGGGAGCTGTTTTTT. Translation: CASSSQGATGELFF.

This clonotype is judged medium-sized. V is TRBV6-2 or TRBV6-3 and J is TRBJ2-1; TRBD2 matches at 11 bases. The CDR3 is 15 residues long. Germline loops: CDR1 MNHEY, CDR2 SVGEGT. Trimming cost V 2 bases and J 3 bases; bases outside gene matches: 0. DNA for the CDR3: TGTGCCAGCAGTTACACTAGCGGGAGCTACAATGAGCAGTTCTTC. Translation: CASSYTSGSYNEQFF.

This sequence joins TRBV18 and TRBJ2-5, with D perhaps matching TRBD1 (5 bases). The V end was cut by 3 bases, the J end by 5 bases, with 19 bases between. The V gene's germline CDR1 is KGHSH and CDR2 LQKENI. The CDR3 consists of 16 residues. The CDR3 reads CASSPRPLNWGETQYF. CDR3 DNA: TGTGCCAGCTCACCGCGTCCCCTCAATTGGGGCGAGACCCAGTACTTC.

This clonotype was observed a few times. This chain links TRBV27 with TRBJ1-6; D is uncertain. The V end was cut by 5 bases, the J end by 1 base, with 6 bases between. This CDR3 has 14 amino acids. Per the germline V gene, CDR1 is MNHEY and CDR2 is SMNVEV (reference sequence). Written as DNA, the CDR3 is TGTGCCAGCAGTCCCCTTTCCTATAATTCACCCCTCCACTTT. As protein: CASSPLSYNSPLHF.

This clonotype is medium-sized (0.01 to 0.1%). The V gene is TRBV15, the J gene TRBJ2-7; no reliable D call. V lost 5 bases and J 6 bases, leaving 14 bases between the germline ends. Germline values: CDR1 LNHNV, CDR2 YYDKDF (reference sequence). This CDR3 spans 13 amino acids. The CDR3 region has the DNA TGTGCCACCAGCGACCCAGGAATTGGCGAGCAGTACTTC. This sequence encodes CATSDPGIGEQYF.